This is a list of T cell receptor beta chains from one sample in a study of blood T cell repertoires in COVID-19. Profiled with immunoSEQ multiplex PCR; TCRdb holds only in-frame clones, not every one. The repertoire consists of around 160,000 clones, with roughly 80% occurring once and the leading ten covering approximately 9.9%. Sequencing was carried out using PBMCs or T cells enriched from blood (not recorded which). These receptors were taken from a man aged 50 or older who had recovered from COVID-19. Each CDR3 is given with its conserved first and last residue. Each record gives: J gene, clone size, D gene, V gene, CDR3 DNA, CDR3 protein. The D gene is left open where the match is weak. Expanded clones get a size class; other rows say once, few or many, or leave the size out.

TRBJ1-5 | . | . | TRBV30 | TGTGCCTGGAGTGTACGGGACATAGGGGGCAATCAGCCCCAGCATTTT | CAWSVRDIGGNQPQHF
TRBJ2-1 | . | TRBD1 | TRBV6-1 | TGTGCCAGCAGTGAAGCCGACAGGGACTACAATGAGCAGTTCTTC | CASSEADRDYNEQFF
TRBJ2-3 | once | . | TRBV5-1 | TGCGCCAGCAGCTCCACTGCCGGGAGTGTCACAGATACGCAGTATTTT | CASSSTAGSVTDTQYF
TRBJ2-1 | . | TRBD2 | TRBV29-1 | TGCAGCGTTGAAGGACTAGCGGAACGGAACAAAGACAATGAGCAGTTCTTC | CSVEGLAERNKDNEQFF
TRBJ2-7 | . | . | TRBV27 | TGTGCCAGCAGTTTATCGGGCCGATACGAGCAGTACTTC | CASSLSGRYEQYF
TRBJ2-7 | few | TRBD2 | TRBV7-3 | TGTGCCAGCAGCCCCCAGGGAGGGGTGTCCTACGAGCAGTACTTC | CASSPQGGVSYEQYF
TRBJ1-1 | once | . | TRBV6-5 | TGTGCCAGCAGTCCCGCACAGGGACGGGCTGAAGCTTTCTTT | CASSPAQGRAEAFF
TRBJ2-1 | . | . | TRBV20-1 | TGCAGTGCTAGAGCGGGACTCCAGTTCTTC | CSARAGLQFF
TRBJ1-2 | . | . | TRBV7-9 | TGTGCCAGCAGCTTATCCTGGGCGACGGGAGGCTACACCTTC | CASSLSWATGGYTF
TRBJ1-3 | . | . | TRBV7-6 | TGTGCCAGCAGCTTGGGCAGCCTCCACTCTGGAAACACCATATATTTT | CASSLGSLHSGNTIYF
TRBJ2-6 | . | TRBD2 | TRBV4-2 | TGTGCCAGCAGCCACTACGGACTAGCGGGCGTCTCTGGGGCCAACGTCCTGACTTTC | CASSHYGLAGVSGANVLTF
TRBJ2-7 | . | TRBD1 | TRBV7-2 | TGTGCCAGCAGCTTTGCGGACAGGGACGAGCAGTACTTC | CASSFADRDEQYF
TRBJ1-2 | . | TRBD1 | TRBV30 | TGTGCCTGGGGGGGAGATGGACAGGGGTACGGCTACACCTTC | CAWGGDGQGYGYTF
TRBJ1-3 | once | TRBD1 | TRBV7-9 | TGTGCCAGCAGCTCGACCCCCGGACAGGGGGGTGGAAACACCATATATTTT | CASSSTPGQGGGNTIYF
TRBJ2-1 | . | . | TRBV18 | TGTGCCAGCTCACCAAACGTAGAGAACAATGAGCAGTTCTTC | CASSPNVENNEQFF
TRBJ2-5 | . | . | TRBV19 | TGTGCCAGTAGTATAGGGCGGAGGGAGACCCAGTACTTC | CASSIGRRETQYF
TRBJ1-2 | . | . | TRBV5-1 | TGCGCCAGCAGCTTGGAATACACCTCTGCCTATGGCTACACCTTC | CASSLEYTSAYGYTF
TRBJ2-3 | . | TRBD1 | TRBV24-1 | TGTGCCACCGGCACAGGGGCCCTCACAGATACGCAGTATTTT | CATGTGALTDTQYF
TRBJ1-2 | . | . | TRBV10-2 | TGCGCCAGCAGTGAGACGGCAGGGCAAGGCTACACCTTC | CASSETAGQGYTF
TRBJ2-5 | few | TRBD2 | TRBV10-1 | TGCGCCAGCTGGAGCGGGAGGGCCGGTGAGACCCAGTACTTC | CASWSGRAGETQYF
TRBJ2-7 | . | . | TRBV27 | TGTGCCAGCAGTTTGGATACAGGGCCCTACGAGCAGTACTTC | CASSLDTGPYEQYF
TRBJ2-7 | . | . | TRBV28 | TGTGCCAGCTTTACTAGTAATGGCTACGAGCAGTACTTC | CASFTSNGYEQYF
TRBJ2-7 | once | TRBD2 | TRBV6-1 | TGTGCCAGCAGTGGACAGCGGGGGGGGAAATCCTACGAGCAGTACTTC | CASSGQRGGKSYEQYF
TRBJ1-3 | . | TRBD1 | TRBV6-1 | TGTGCCAGCAGTGTGGTCCAGGGGGCGTTTGGAAACACCATATATTTT | CASSVVQGAFGNTIYF
TRBJ1-5 | . | . | TRBV28 | TGTGCCAGCAGTTCCCGGACATGGTATAGCAATCAGCCCCAGCATTTT | CASSSRTWYSNQPQHF
TRBJ1-3 | . | . | TRBV19 | TGTGCCAGTAGGCCACGGACGGGGACTTTTGGAAACACCATATATTTT | CASRPRTGTFGNTIYF
TRBJ2-2 | . | . | TRBV6-5 | TGTGCCAGCAGTTGGACTACTGCGACCGGGGAGCTGTTTTTT | CASSWTTATGELFF
TRBJ2-3 | . | . | TRBV18 | TGTGCCAGCTCGCCCGGGGCAGATACGCAGTATTTT | CASSPGADTQYF
TRBJ2-5 | . | TRBD2 | TRBV13 | TGTGCCAGCAGCGCGTTCCTAGCGGGGGTTCGGGAGACCCAGTACTTC | CASSAFLAGVRETQYF
TRBJ2-2 | . | TRBD1 | TRBV6-5 | TGTGCCAGCCCTGCGGAGACAGGGGGAGCCGGGGAGCTGTTTTTT | CASPAETGGAGELFF
TRBJ1-2 | . | TRBD1 | TRBV29-1 | TGCAGCGTCAGGGACAGGGAAAACGGCTACACCTTC | CSVRDRENGYTF
TRBJ1-1 | . | . | TRBV10-3 | TGTGCCATCAGGGGAGACCGCTTGAACACTGAAGCTTTCTTT | CAIRGDRLNTEAFF
TRBJ1-6 | few | TRBD1 | TRBV7-6 | TGTGCCAGCAGCCAGGTGGCAGGGGGAAATTCACCCCTCCACTTT | CASSQVAGGNSPLHF
TRBJ2-2 | . | TRBD2 | TRBV5-5 | TGTGCCAGCAGCTTAGACGGGGGGGTCACCGGGGAGCTGTTTTTT | CASSLDGGVTGELFF
TRBJ2-3 | . | . | TRBV9 | TGTGCCAGCAGCGTAGAAGGGGCGGGATTCACAGATACGCAGTATTTT | CASSVEGAGFTDTQYF
TRBJ1-2 | . | TRBD1 | TRBV14 | TGTGCCAGCAGCCACGAGACAGGGAACTATGGCTACACCTTC | CASSHETGNYGYTF
TRBJ2-5 | few | TRBD2 | TRBV6-5 | TGTGCCAGCACAACGGGACTAGCGGGAGAGACCCAGTACTTC | CASTTGLAGETQYF
TRBJ2-5 | . | TRBD1 | TRBV15 | TGTGCCACCAGCAGAGGCGACAGGGGCCAAGAGACCCAGTACTTC | CATSRGDRGQETQYF
TRBJ2-3 | . | TRBD2 | TRBV11-2 | TGTGCCAGCAGCCCCGGACTAGCGGGAGGCCGTAGCACAGATACGCAGTATTTT | CASSPGLAGGRSTDTQYF
TRBJ2-1 | few | TRBD2 | TRBV5-1 | TGCGCCAGCAGCTTGGGCGGGAGCTCCGATGAGCAGTTCTTC | CASSLGGSSDEQFF
TRBJ2-1 | . | . | TRBV21-1 | TGTGCCACCAGAACAGGACTATCCTACAATGAGCAGTTCTTC | CATRTGLSYNEQFF
TRBJ2-2 | . | . | TRBV11-3 | TGTGCCAGCAGCTTAGCCGGGACAATCACCGGGGAGCTGTTTTTT | CASSLAGTITGELFF
TRBJ2-2 | few | . | TRBV5-1 | TGCGCCAGCAGCTTTAGCGTCAGCACCGGGGAGCTGTTTTTT | CASSFSVSTGELFF
TRBJ2-7 | once | TRBD1 | TRBV6-5 | TGTGCCAGCAGTAGCTCCGGGACAGGGAGCCACGAGCAGTACTTC | CASSSSGTGSHEQYF
TRBJ1-1 | . | TRBD1 | TRBV28 | TGTGCCAGCAACACCGGGACAGGGAACACTGAAGCTTTCTTT | CASNTGTGNTEAFF
TRBJ1-5 | once | TRBD1 | TRBV4-1 | TGCGCCAGCAGCCACGACGACAGGGAGAATCAGCCCCAGCATTTT | CASSHDDRENQPQHF
TRBJ2-4 | . | . | TRBV5-4 | TGTGCCAGCAGCTCGAAAGCCGTAGCCAAAAACATTCAGTACTTC | CASSSKAVAKNIQYF
TRBJ1-5 | few | . | TRBV2 | TGTGCCAGCAGTATCGACAGAAGCAATCAGCCCCAGCATTTT | CASSIDRSNQPQHF
TRBJ2-3 | . | TRBD2 | TRBV4-2 | TGTGCCAGCAGCCAAGAGGGAAGCGGGGGAAGCACAGATACGCAGTATTTT | CASSQEGSGGSTDTQYF
TRBJ1-5 | . | . | TRBV10-3 | TGTGCCATCTCACAGGAAACAGGGTTTCGGATCTCCCAGCCCCAGCATTTT | CAISQETGFRISQPQHF
TRBJ2-7 | . | . | TRBV5-8 | TGTGCCAGCAGCCTGGATTATCGGGGCGAGCAGTACTTC | CASSLDYRGEQYF
TRBJ2-2 | . | TRBD2 | TRBV5-5 | TGTGCCAGCAGCTTTAGCGGGACCGGGGAGCTGTTTTTT | CASSFSGTGELFF
TRBJ1-2 | once | . | TRBV24-1 | TGTGCCACCAGTGACGAACTGGGGGCAGGAGGCTACACCTTC | CATSDELGAGGYTF
TRBJ1-1 | . | TRBD1 | TRBV5-8 | TGTGCCAGCAGGGGGACAGTAAACACTGAAGCTTTCTTT | CASRGTVNTEAFF
TRBJ2-2 | . | . | TRBV6-5 | TGTGCCAGCAGTTACTCGAGGGCGAGCACCGGGGAGCTGTTTTTT | CASSYSRASTGELFF